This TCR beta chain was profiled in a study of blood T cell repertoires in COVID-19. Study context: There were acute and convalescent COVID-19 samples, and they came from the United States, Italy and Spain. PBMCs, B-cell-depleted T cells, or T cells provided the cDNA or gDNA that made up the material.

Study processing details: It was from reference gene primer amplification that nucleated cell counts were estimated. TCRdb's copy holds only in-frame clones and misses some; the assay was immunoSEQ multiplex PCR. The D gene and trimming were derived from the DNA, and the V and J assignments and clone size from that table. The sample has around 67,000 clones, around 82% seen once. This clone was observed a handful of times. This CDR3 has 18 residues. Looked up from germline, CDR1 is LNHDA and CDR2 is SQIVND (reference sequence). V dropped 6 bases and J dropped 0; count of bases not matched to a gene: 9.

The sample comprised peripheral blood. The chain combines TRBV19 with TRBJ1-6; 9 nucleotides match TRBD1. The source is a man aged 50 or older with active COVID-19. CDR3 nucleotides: TGTGCCAGTAGGAAGGTTGGACAGGGGAGCTCCTATAATTCACCCCTCCACTTT. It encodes CASRKVGQGSSYNSPLHF.